This T cell receptor beta chain was identified in a study of T cells after posttransplantation cyclophosphamide. Study-wide points: Donor CD8+ memory clones often dominated recipient blood repertoires at later times. Recipient CMV seropositivity and CMV reactivation strongly tracked TRB clonality. TRB overlap between skin or GI tissue T cells and blood was limited.

Control samples came 1 year after myeloablative marrow transplants with methotrexate plus calcineurin inhibitor. Using immunoSEQ multiplex PCR, the repertoire was profiled, and TCRdb retains in-frame clones only, with some absent. The sample yields 20,000 to 25,000 clones, roughly 90% seen once. This CDR3 contains 14 residues. The germline CDR1 and CDR2 sequences are MNHNS and SASEGT. J was trimmed by 3 bases and V by 6 bases; bases with no gene match: 8. For this clone: Its antigen is as yet unknown.

Sequenced material: PBMCs, taken after an allogeneic stem cell transplant with a calcineurin inhibitor and methotrexate. The genes are TRBV6-1 and TRBJ2-7; 7 bases are shared with TRBD1. This TCR came from a female patient aged 45-65 years who received an allogeneic stem cell transplant from an unrelated donor, was CMV-positive, and had chronic GVHD only. Some T cells may have originated in the graft donor. CDR3 residues: CASRPSTGIYEQYF. In nucleotides, the CDR3 is TGTGCCAGCAGACCCTCGACAGGGATCTACGAGCAGTACTTC.